Shown below are 11 T cell receptor beta chains from a single sample sequenced in a study of cytomegalovirus exposure and HLA in healthy donors (dated by TCRdb to 2016 to 2017). Libraries were built with the immunoSEQ multiplex PCR assay. For the multiplex PCR, a mixture combining 60 forward primers for TCR Vbeta segments and 13 reverse primers for TCR Jbeta segments was used. Entries here come from immuneACCESS through TCRdb and include only in-frame sequences with V and J called. Some clones fail to appear in such tables; in the studies checked, an unresolved V gene covers under half of the shortfall, and the cause of the remainder is unknown. The table kept for this sample lists about 200,000 clones. The ten largest clones represent roughly 6.7% of the sample. The sequencing input was PBMCs. These receptors came from a man aged 25-40 years in good health and CMV-seronegative.

The J gene is TRBJ1-1, the V gene TRBV7-6; D not certain. Trimming took 6 bases from V and 1 from J, leaving 9 bases between them. From germline, CDR1 is SGHVS and CDR2 FNYEAQ. The CDR3 loop spans 13 amino acids. This CDR3 is CASSATSNTEAFF. The CDR3 DNA reads TGTGCCAGCAGTGCGACATCGAACACTGAAGCTTTCTTT.

The chain recombines TRBV7-6 with TRBJ2-7; TRBD1 matches 7 bases. CDR3 length: 16 residues. Germline V CDR1 and CDR2: SGHVS, FNYEAQ. V was pared by 4 bases and J by 2 bases, with 11 bases of the junction left unmatched. The DNA of the CDR3 is TGTGCCAGCAGCTCAGGGGCCGGGACAGCAGCCTACGAGCAGTACTTC. This encodes CASSSGAGTAAYEQYF.

J is TRBJ1-3 and V is TRBV7-9; no clear D. The CDR3 has 14 amino acids. The germline V and J ends were trimmed by 3 bases and 0 bases, with 6 bases remaining between them. CDR1 SEHNR and CDR2 FQNEAQ come from the germline V gene (reference sequence). The CDR3 DNA sequence: TGTGCCAGCAGCTTCGGGTCCTCTGGAAACACCATATATTTT. This sequence encodes CASSFGSSGNTIYF. Complete variable domain (other parts from reference TRBV7-9 and TRBJ1-3): DTGVSQNPRHKITKRGQNVTFRCDPISEHNRLYWYRQTLGQGPEFLTYFQNEAQLEKSRLLSDRFSAERPKGSFSTLEIQRTEQGDSAMYLCASSFGSSGNTIYFGEGSWLTVV.

The genes are TRBV2 and TRBJ1-5; 11 bases map to TRBD1. The junction had 5 bases not matched to a gene; V was cut back by 4 bases and J by 6 bases. Germline CDR1 reads SNHLY; CDR2 reads FYNNEI. This CDR3 contains 15 residues. This chain's CDR3 is CASSVGQGAGQPQHF. The CDR3 nucleotides read TGTGCCAGCAGTGTCGGACAGGGGGCGGGTCAGCCCCAGCATTTT.

DNA of the CDR3: TGTGCCAGCAGTTTTCCCTCTACACTAGCGGGCCTTAACTACGAGCAGTACTTC. This encodes CASSFPSTLAGLNYEQYF. The rearrangement uses TRBV28 and TRBJ2-7; 9 bases are a match to TRBD2. The CDR3 loop spans 18 amino acids. The V segment lost 3 bases and the J segment 3 bases; nucleotides outside the gene matches: 15. Per the germline V gene, CDR1 is MDHEN and CDR2 is SYDVKM. Variable domain in full (rest from reference TRBV28 and TRBJ2-7): DVKVTQSSRYLVKRTGEKVFLECVQDMDHENMFWYRQDPGLGLRLIYFSYDVKMKEKGDIPEGYSVSREKKERFSLILESASTNQTSMYLCASSFPSTLAGLNYEQYFGPGTRLTVT.

The chain links TRBV5-6 to TRBJ1-1; no reliable D call. The length of the CDR3 is 14 residues. Trimming took off 4 bases at V and 4 bases at J, with 14 bases between the two ends. CDR1 SGHDT and CDR2 YYEEEE come from the germline V gene. The CDR3 is CASSLRLYGTEAFF. The CDR3 nucleotides read TGTGCCAGCAGCCTCCGGTTGTACGGCACTGAAGCTTTCTTT.

V usage is TRBV6-1 and J usage is TRBJ1-1; no reliable D call. The CDR3 is 17 residues long. The V end lost 4 bases, the J end lost 1 base, and 19 bases lay between the germline ends. The germline gives CDR1 MNHNS, CDR2 SASEGT. The CDR3, as DNA: TGTGCCAGCAGTGCACATTGGGCACCGACATCGAACACTGAAGCTTTCTTT. This gives the protein CASSAHWAPTSNTEAFF.

The V and J genes are TRBV7-8 and TRBJ1-5; 9 positions agree with TRBD1. CDR1 and CDR2 from the germline V gene are SGHVS and FQNEAQ. This CDR3 comprises 16 residues. Trimming cost V 2 bases and J 3 bases; bases outside gene matches: 5. The CDR3: CASSLLDRGNNQPQHF. DNA for the CDR3: TGTGCCAGCAGCTTACTCGACAGGGGGAACAATCAGCCCCAGCATTTT.

V is TRBV11-3 and J is TRBJ1-1; TRBD1 matches at 7 bases. V was clipped by 4 bases and J by 7 bases; unmatched bases: 9. The CDR3 totals 14 residues. The germline gives CDR1 SGHNT, CDR2 YENEEA. In nucleotides, the CDR3 is TGTGCCAGCAGCTCAACCGGGACAGCCGATGAAGCTTTCTTT. It codes for CASSSTGTADEAFF.

The gene calls are TRBV4-3 and TRBJ1-2; 10 positions agree with TRBD1. Germline values: CDR1 LGHNA, CDR2 YSLEER. This CDR3 is 13 amino acids long. Germline trimming cut 3 bases from V and 7 bases from J; bases unmatched to any gene: 2. The CDR3 region is CASSQGTGVGYTF. CDR3 in DNA: TGCGCCAGCAGCCAGGGGACAGGGGTTGGCTACACCTTC.

The chain recombines TRBV7-8 with TRBJ2-7; 8 nucleotides match TRBD2. This CDR3 is built from 16 residues. Germline V gives CDR1 SGHVS, CDR2 FQNEAQ. The trim removed 0 bases at V and 4 bases at J, leaving 8 bases unmatched. The CDR3, as DNA: TGTGCCAGCAGCTTAGCCGGACGGGGGGGGCTGTACGAGCAGTACTTC. Protein: CASSLAGRGGLYEQYF.